This T cell receptor (beta chain) was observed in a study of blood T cell repertoires in COVID-19. As for the study in general: Acute and convalescent COVID-19 samples came from the United States, Italy and Spain. From T cells, B-cell-depleted T cells, or PBMCs came the material, which was cDNA or gDNA.

Authors' analysis steps: It was from reference gene primer amplification that nucleated cell counts were estimated. TCRdb's table, derived via immunoSEQ multiplex PCR, lists solely in-frame clones and lacks some. That table furnishes V, J and clone size, whereas the DNA furnished D and trimming. The sample yields some 200,000 clones, around 87% seen once. The receptor comes from a man aged 40-49 years with active or convalescent COVID-19. The sequenced sample was peripheral blood.

The DNA of the CDR3 is TGTGCCAGCAGCTTGGGCCGTCGGAGGGAGGATGGCTACACCTTC. Translation: CASSLGRRREDGYTF. This chain connects TRBV5-4 to TRBJ1-2; no clear D. The CDR3 totals 15 residues. V lost 0 bases and J lost 6, with 15 bases in between. The germline gives CDR1 SGHNT, CDR2 YYREEE (reference sequence).